The rows below give T cell receptor beta chains drawn from one sample of a study of cytomegalovirus exposure and HLA in healthy donors. Measured with immunoSEQ multiplex PCR; TCRdb has only the in-frame clones, and not every one. This table has about 130,000 clones, over 60% appearing once. The sequencing sample was made of PBMCs. These receptors all come from a man aged 50 or older in good health and CMV-seronegative. Both conserved end residues are part of each CDR3. The D gene is left open where the match is weak. The size field is filled for only some rows; it gives once, few, many or a size class.

size	D	V	J	CDR3	DNA
NA	NA	TRBV18	TRBJ2-5	CASSPGTQETQYF	TGTGCCAGCTCCCCCGGGACTCAAGAGACCCAGTACTTC
NA	TRBD2	TRBV27	TRBJ2-1	CASRTTSGGFNEQFF	TGTGCCAGCAGAACAACTAGCGGGGGGTTCAATGAGCAGTTCTTC
NA	NA	TRBV4-1	TRBJ1-1	CASSRREGDTEAFF	TGCGCCAGCAGCCGCAGGGAAGGGGACACTGAAGCTTTCTTT
few	TRBD1	TRBV7-2	TRBJ1-6	CASSLSTGNNSPLHF	TGTGCCAGCAGCTTATCGACAGGGAATAATTCACCCCTCCACTTT
NA	NA	TRBV2	TRBJ2-5	CASREGALRETQYF	TGTGCCAGCAGGGAGGGGGCCCTCCGGGAGACCCAGTACTTC
NA	TRBD2	TRBV9	TRBJ2-1	CASSVKKRGEAYNEQFF	TGTGCCAGCAGCGTAAAAAAACGGGGGGAGGCCTACAATGAGCAGTTCTTC
NA	TRBD1	TRBV4-2	TRBJ1-2	CASSQGQGRYGYTF	TGTGCCAGCAGCCAAGGACAGGGAAGATATGGCTACACCTTC
NA	NA	TRBV11-2	TRBJ2-2	CASSPEGGRGTGELFF	TGTGCCAGCAGTCCAGAGGGGGGGCGCGGCACCGGGGAGCTGTTTTTT
few	TRBD2	TRBV18	TRBJ2-7	CASSPFVRGGPYEQYF	TGTGCCAGCTCACCATTTGTACGGGGGGGGCCCTACGAGCAGTACTTC
few	NA	TRBV5-3	TRBJ1-4	CARTTNEKLFF	TGTGCCAGAACGACTAATGAAAAACTGTTTTTT
NA	NA	TRBV6-1	TRBJ1-5	CASSEAENQPQHF	TGTGCCAGCAGTGAGGCGGAGAATCAGCCCCAGCATTTT
few	TRBD1	TRBV5-5	TRBJ1-2	CASSPRGQGSYGYTF	TGTGCCAGCAGCCCGAGGGGACAGGGAAGCTATGGCTACACCTTC
NA	TRBD1	TRBV2	TRBJ2-3	CASSEALGQGNEDTQYF	TGTGCCAGCAGTGAAGCTTTGGGACAGGGGAATGAAGATACGCAGTATTTT
once	TRBD1	TRBV5-6	TRBJ2-7	CASSAARTGSSYEQYF	TGTGCCAGCAGCGCCGCTCGGACAGGGAGCTCCTACGAGCAGTACTTC
NA	NA	TRBV7-9	TRBJ2-2	CASSLAEGHRNTGELFF	TGTGCCAGCAGCTTAGCCGAAGGACACCGGAACACCGGGGAGCTGTTTTTT
NA	TRBD1	TRBV5-4	TRBJ1-2	CASSSFLRTGQNGYTF	TGTGCCAGCAGCTCCTTCCTTCGGACAGGTCAAAATGGCTACACCTTC
NA	TRBD1	TRBV2	TRBJ2-5	CASSPYRDRGAETQYF	TGTGCCAGCAGTCCTTACCGGGACAGGGGTGCTGAGACCCAGTACTTC
NA	TRBD1	TRBV7-9	TRBJ1-1	CSSSWGDRETLEAFF	TGTTCCAGCAGTTGGGGGGACAGGGAGACTTTGGAAGCTTTCTTT
NA	TRBD2	TRBV2	TRBJ2-3	CASSGPSGRTDTQYF	TGTGCCAGCAGTGGGCCTAGCGGGCGCACAGATACGCAGTATTTT
NA	TRBD1	TRBV4-1	TRBJ1-2	CASSPTGTGPYGYTF	TGCGCCAGCAGCCCCACCGGGACAGGGCCCTATGGCTACACCTTC
NA	TRBD2	TRBV5-5	TRBJ2-7	CASSLQLAGGYYEQYF	TGTGCCAGCAGCTTGCAACTAGCGGGGGGCTACTACGAGCAGTACTTC
NA	TRBD2	TRBV7-2	TRBJ2-3	CASSPSGGRDTQYF	TGTGCCAGCAGCCCTAGCGGGGGGAGGGATACGCAGTATTTT
NA	NA	TRBV11-3	TRBJ2-5	CASSLNQQETQYF	TGTGCCAGCAGCTTAAACCAGCAAGAGACCCAGTACTTC
once	NA	TRBV19	TRBJ1-5	CASSLYMTAYNQPQHF	TGTGCCAGTAGTCTCTATATGACAGCTTACAATCAGCCCCAGCATTTT
few	TRBD2	TRBV9	TRBJ2-2	CASSPFAGGTGELFF	TGTGCCAGCAGCCCCTTTGCGGGGGGCACCGGGGAGCTGTTTTTT
NA	NA	TRBV5-5	TRBJ1-1	CASSLGTANTEAFF	TGTGCCAGCAGCTTGGGGACAGCGAACACTGAAGCTTTCTTT
once	NA	TRBV5-4	TRBJ1-6	CASSLGTYRSSYNSPLHF	TGTGCCAGCAGCCTCGGGACATACCGGAGCTCCTATAATTCACCCCTCCACTTT
NA	NA	TRBV7-2	TRBJ2-1	CASSLGGGVYYNEQFF	TGTGCCAGCAGCTTAGGCGGAGGGGTCTACTACAATGAGCAGTTCTTC
NA	TRBD2	TRBV5-6	TRBJ2-7	CASSLLGPSGGYEQYF	TGTGCCAGCAGCTTGTTGGGCCCTAGCGGGGGCTACGAGCAGTACTTC
NA	NA	TRBV5-1	TRBJ1-2	CASSPDSIINYGYTF	TGCGCCAGCAGCCCGGACAGCATAATTAACTATGGCTACACCTTC
NA	TRBD1	TRBV5-5	TRBJ2-2	CASSWGQGLDTGELFF	TGTGCCAGCAGCTGGGGACAGGGGTTGGACACCGGGGAGCTGTTTTTT
NA	NA	TRBV19	TRBJ1-2	CASSMGLGNYGYTF	TGTGCCAGTAGTATGGGACTAGGTAACTATGGCTACACCTTC
NA	NA	TRBV4-3	TRBJ2-7	CASSQEAVPFLPYEQYF	TGCGCCAGCAGCCAAGAGGCGGTACCCTTTCTCCCCTACGAGCAGTACTTC
NA	TRBD1	TRBV30	TRBJ1-2	CAWSASTGEGYTF	TGTGCCTGGAGTGCCTCGACAGGGGAGGGCTACACCTTC
NA	NA	TRBV5-4	TRBJ2-3	CASSTTRSADTQYF	TGTGCCAGCAGCACAACTAGATCCGCAGATACGCAGTATTTT
few	NA	TRBV7-8	TRBJ2-1	CASSDGMYNEQFF	TGTGCCAGCAGCGACGGGATGTACAATGAGCAGTTCTTC
NA	TRBD1	TRBV15	TRBJ2-1	CATSRSGTGSSNEQFF	TGTGCCACCAGCAGGTCCGGGACAGGGAGTTCCAATGAGCAGTTCTTC
few	NA	TRBV7-2	TRBJ1-1	CASTKGGVNTEAFF	TGTGCCAGCACCAAAGGGGGGGTTAACACTGAAGCTTTCTTT
once	TRBD1	TRBV28	TRBJ1-5	CASSFGWSDGTGGPSGSNQPQHF	TGTGCCAGCAGTTTTGGGTGGAGCGACGGGACAGGGGGCCCCTCGGGGAGCAATCAGCCCCAGCATTTT
NA	NA	TRBV19	TRBJ1-4	CASTPQTSREKLFF	TGTGCCAGTACCCCCCAGACCTCGAGGGAAAAACTGTTTTTT
NA	TRBD1	TRBV9	TRBJ1-6	CASSVAGDRNSPLHF	TGTGCCAGCAGCGTAGCGGGGGACAGAAATTCACCCCTCCACTTT
NA	TRBD1	TRBV6-1	TRBJ1-5	CASSRDRGFQPQHF	TGTGCCAGCAGCCGGGACAGGGGTTTTCAGCCCCAGCATTTT
NA	NA	TRBV6-6	TRBJ2-1	CASSSMGVGPNEQFF	TGTGCCAGCAGTTCCATGGGCGTTGGGCCTAATGAGCAGTTCTTC
few	TRBD2	TRBV5-1	TRBJ2-1	CASSRLAGDEQFF	TGCGCCAGCAGCCGCCTGGCGGGGGATGAGCAGTTCTTC
few	TRBD2	TRBV5-8	TRBJ2-1	CASSLGLAGGYNEQFF	TGTGCCAGCAGCTTGGGGCTAGCGGGGGGGTACAATGAGCAGTTCTTC
NA	TRBD1	TRBV5-1	TRBJ1-2	CASSFGDRKYGYTF	TGCGCCAGCAGCTTTGGGGACAGGAAATATGGCTACACCTTC
NA	TRBD1	TRBV6-6	TRBJ2-7	CASSSGTGGNEQYF	TGTGCCAGCAGTTCCGGGACAGGGGGAAACGAGCAGTACTTC
few	NA	TRBV5-4	TRBJ2-7	CASSLGVLPYEQYF	TGTGCCAGCAGCTTGGGAGTGCTACCTTACGAGCAGTACTTC
NA	NA	TRBV15	TRBJ1-2	CATSRDQGPRGYTF	TGTGCCACCAGCAGAGATCAGGGTCCGAGGGGCTACACCTTC
once	NA	TRBV5-4	TRBJ2-5	CASSPNFRDKEETQYF	TGTGCCAGCAGCCCCAACTTCCGGGACAAAGAAGAGACCCAGTACTTC
NA	TRBD1	TRBV9	TRBJ1-2	CASSDYRGFNYGYTF	TGTGCCAGCAGCGACTACAGGGGGTTTAACTATGGCTACACCTTC
NA	TRBD1	TRBV5-4	TRBJ1-2	CASSLDQGQGAYGYTF	TGTGCCAGCAGCTTGGACCAGGGACAGGGGGCGTATGGCTACACCTTC
NA	NA	TRBV18	TRBJ1-2	CASSPDARGRGYTF	TGTGCCAGCTCCCCTGATGCGCGGGGGCGCGGCTACACCTTC
few	NA	TRBV29-1	TRBJ1-1	CSVVGDSEAFF	TGCAGCGTTGTAGGTGACAGTGAAGCTTTCTTT
NA	NA	TRBV7-2	TRBJ1-2	CASSAQTASLGGYTF	TGTGCCAGCAGCGCCCAGACAGCAAGTTTAGGTGGCTACACCTTC